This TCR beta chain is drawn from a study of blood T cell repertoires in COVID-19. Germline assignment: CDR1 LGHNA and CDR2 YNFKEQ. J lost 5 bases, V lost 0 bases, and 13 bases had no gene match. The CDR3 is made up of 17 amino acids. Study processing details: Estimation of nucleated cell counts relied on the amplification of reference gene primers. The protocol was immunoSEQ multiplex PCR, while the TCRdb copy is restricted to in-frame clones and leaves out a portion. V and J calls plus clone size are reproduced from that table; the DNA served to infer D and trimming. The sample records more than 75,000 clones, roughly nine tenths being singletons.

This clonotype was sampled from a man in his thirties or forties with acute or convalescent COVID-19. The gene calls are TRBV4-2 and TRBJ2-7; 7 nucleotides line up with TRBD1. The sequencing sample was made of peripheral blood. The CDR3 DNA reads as TGTGCCAGCAGCCAAGATGGATTGGACAGGAAAGCGAACGAGCAGTACTTC. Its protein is CASSQDGLDRKANEQYF.